These 26 T cell receptor beta chains were sequenced from one sample in a study of T-cell memory formation after mild COVID-19 (TCRdb year 2021). The library relied on 5' RACE. Sequenced using an Illumina NovaSeq 6000. Starting from the raw public reads, TCRdb applied fastp trimming at Q25, assembled clones with MiXCR and retained in-frame beta chains. Identical CDR3 proteins give one entry, which carries the most common genes and DNA. Within this sample are about 340,000 distinct CDR3 sequences, with under 15% of them counted one time only. The ten largest make up less than 25% of the sample. Input material: PBMCs or a T cell subset sorted from them (not recorded which). The receptors derive from a man younger than 30 who had mild COVID-19 (a few samples of this study predate the infection). The sample titles of this study are shuffled in the database, so cell type and time point are left out; the donor was told from shared clones.

The CDR3 DNA reads TGTGCCAGCAGCGTCGACACTTCCTCTAATGAAAAACTGTTTTTT. It yields the protein CASSVDTSSNEKLFF. The chain carries TRBV9 and TRBJ1-4; D gene uncertain. This CDR3 has 15 residues. Per the germline V gene, CDR1 is SGDLS and CDR2 is YYNGEE. Trimming removed 2 bases from V and 3 bases from J, with 11 bases in between.

This clonotype was seen ten or more times. V usage is TRBV14 and J usage is TRBJ1-1; weak D call: TRBD1 (5 bases). The CDR3 has 16 amino acids. Trimming shortened V by 3 bases and J by 5 bases, and 19 bases separated the two germline ends. Germline CDR1 reads SGHDN; CDR2 reads FVKESK. The CDR3: CASSHLIRDEFTEAFF. Written as DNA, the CDR3 is TGTGCCAGCAGCCACCTGATCCGGGACGAGTTTACTGAAGCTTTCTTT.

The gene calls are TRBV5-1 and TRBJ2-1; 9 nucleotides match TRBD1. Trimming cost V 7 bases and J 5 bases; bases outside gene matches: 10. The CDR3 length is 15 residues. CDR1 SGHRS and CDR2 YFSETQ come from the germline V gene. CDR3 bases: TGCGCCAGCCGAAGAACGGGACAGGGAAACAATGAGCAGTTCTTC. Translating gives CASRRTGQGNNEQFF.

The chain carries TRBV15 and TRBJ2-3; 10 nucleotides match TRBD2. Trimming cost V 4 bases and J 2 bases; bases outside gene matches: 3. Germline values: CDR1 LNHNV, CDR2 YYDKDF (reference sequence). This CDR3 region has 15 residues. The CDR3 here is CATSTGTSATDTQYF. The CDR3 bases are TGTGCCACCAGCACCGGGACTAGCGCCACAGATACGCAGTATTTT.

This chain connects TRBV19 to TRBJ1-1; 10 positions agree with TRBD1. CDR3 length equals 15 residues. V lost 4 bases, J lost 11 bases, and 13 bases stayed unmatched. Germline assignment: CDR1 LNHDA and CDR2 SQIVND (reference sequence). The CDR3 reads CASSTPRTGGLGAFF. As DNA, the CDR3 is TGTGCCAGTAGTACCCCCCGGACAGGGGGGTTGGGGGCTTTCTTT.

About this clonotype: The junction departs from the called germline gene at one end, perhaps through a read error. In DNA form, the CDR3 reads TGTGCCACCGGGCAGGGAACCCTGAAGACTGAAGCTTTCTTT. Amino acids: CATGQGTLKTEAFF. The V gene is TRBV15, the J gene TRBJ1-1; a possible D gene is TRBD1 (5 bases). This CDR3 is built from 14 residues. Germline V CDR1 and CDR2: LNHNV, YYDKDF (reference sequence).

In this sample, this clonotype turned up a few times. The chain couples TRBV7-6 to TRBJ2-5; the D call may be TRBD1 or TRBD2 (6 bases each). CDR1 SGHVS and CDR2 FNYEAQ come from the germline V gene. V lost 5 bases and J lost 4, with 17 bases in between. The CDR3 extends over 15 amino acids. The DNA for the CDR3 is TGTGCCAGCAGCCCCCCGAGGGGGACTCTAGAGACCCAGTACTTC. Its protein product is CASSPPRGTLETQYF.

This clonotype was detected only a few times. The rearrangement uses TRBV11-2 and TRBJ2-5; TRBD2 is a possible D gene (6 bases). The CDR3 spans 13 residues. CDR1 SGHAT and CDR2 FQNNGV come from the germline V gene. Trimming removed 5 bases from V and 5 bases from J, with 12 bases in between. DNA for the CDR3: TGTGCCAGCAGCCCTTGGGAGGTGGAGACCCAGTACTTC. Encoded protein: CASSPWEVETQYF.

A few counts support this clonotype. The CDR3 region is CASSAPGELFF. The CDR3 coding sequence is TGTGCCAGCAGTGCGCCCGGGGAGCTGTTTTTT. The gene calls are TRBV6-5 and TRBJ2-2; no definite D call. There are 11 residues in the CDR3. Trimming left V 5 bases short and J 6 bases short, with 4 bases between. Germline CDR1 and CDR2: MNHEY and SVGAGI.

The V gene is TRBV3-1, the J gene TRBJ1-1; D gene ambiguous. The CDR3 runs to 11 residues. V was pared by 1 base and J by 4 bases, with 1 base between. Germline values: CDR1 LGHDT, CDR2 YNNKEL (reference sequence). This chain's CDR3 is CASSQVTEAFF. In nucleotides, the CDR3 is TGTGCCAGCAGCCAAGTCACTGAAGCTTTCTTT. The full variable domain, completed using reference TRBV3-1 and TRBJ1-1, is DTAVSQTPKYLVTQMGNDKSIKCEQNLGHDTMYWYKQDSKKFLKIMFSYNNKELIINETVPNRFSPKSPDKAHLNLHINSLELGDSAVYFCASSQVTEAFFGQGTRLTVV.

The chain links TRBV7-9 to TRBJ1-2, with a possible D match to TRBD1 (5 bases). Trimming stripped 5 bases from V and 2 bases from J, with 15 bases between. The CDR3 is 15 residues long. The germline V gene encodes CDR1 SEHNR and CDR2 FQNEAQ (reference sequence). Here the CDR3 reads CASSRSEGLNYGYTF. The CDR3 DNA sequence: TGTGCCAGCAGCCGGTCGGAGGGGCTGAACTATGGCTACACCTTC.

This clonotype was observed a handful of times. The rearrangement links TRBV9 to TRBJ2-1, with D possibly being TRBD1 or TRBD2 (5 bases each). CDR3 length: 15 amino acids. Germline CDR1 SGDLS, CDR2 YYNGEE. V lost 0 bases and J lost 6, with 13 bases in between. The CDR3 reads CASSVAGHSVNEQFF. The CDR3, as DNA: TGTGCCAGCAGCGTAGCGGGGCATTCCGTCAATGAGCAGTTCTTC.

This chain links TRBV25-1 with TRBJ2-7; 7 nucleotides align to TRBD1. The CDR3 covers 12 residues. Germline V gives CDR1 MGHDK, CDR2 SYGVNS. V gave up 8 bases and J gave up 7 bases; unmatched junction bases: 8. This CDR3 reads CASGTGQMEQYF. The CDR3 nucleotides read TGTGCCAGCGGCACGGGACAGATGGAGCAGTACTTC.

This clonotype was detected many times. The CDR3 DNA is TGTGCCAGCAGCTTAGCGAAGACCTACAATGAGCAGTTCTTC. This gives the protein CASSLAKTYNEQFF. The V gene is TRBV7-2, the J gene TRBJ2-1, with D hard to call. CDR3 length: 14 amino acids. The germline CDR1 and CDR2 sequences are SGHTA and FQGNSA. Trimming cost V 0 bases and J 2 bases, with 5 bases left between them.

In its sample, this clonotype was seen a few times. J is TRBJ1-1 and V is TRBV15, with D perhaps matching TRBD1 (5 bases). Germline CDR1 and CDR2: LNHNV and YYDKDF (reference sequence). The ends were cut back, 1 base at V and 6 bases at J, with 9 bases in the middle. There are 13 residues in the CDR3. CDR3 region: CATSRGVGAEAFF. The CDR3 region has the DNA TGTGCCACCAGCAGAGGTGTGGGGGCTGAAGCTTTCTTT.

This chain links TRBV11-2 with TRBJ1-2; D not certain. Trimming pared 8 bases from V and 4 bases from J, leaving 11 bases between. The CDR3 spans 12 residues. From germline, CDR1 is SGHAT and CDR2 FQNNGV. The CDR3 spells CASAGRGYGYTF. CDR3 sequence (DNA): TGTGCCAGCGCCGGGCGCGGCTATGGCTACACCTTC.

This clonotype was recorded many times. The V and J genes are TRBV7-9 and TRBJ2-7, with D possibly matching TRBD2 (7 bases). Between the trimmed V and J ends, which lost 8 bases and 4 bases, there was a span of 18 bases. The CDR3 totals 14 residues. CDR1 and CDR2 (germline): SEHNR, FQNEAQ (reference sequence). CDR3 loop: CASGRGAQPYEQYF. CDR3 nucleotide sequence: TGTGCCAGCGGTCGGGGGGCCCAGCCTTACGAGCAGTACTTC.

This clonotype was recorded only once. V and J are TRBV30 and TRBJ2-1; 8 bases are a match to TRBD2. The ends lost 2 bases at V and 14 bases at J; junction bases unmatched: 8. The CDR3 runs to 12 residues. Per germline, CDR1 GTSNPN and CDR2 SVGIG (reference sequence). CDR3 protein: CAWSRGEREKFF. Written as DNA, the CDR3 is TGTGCCTGGAGTCGCGGGGAGCGGGAGAAGTTCTTC.

In this sample, this clonotype turned up a few times. The chain carries TRBV7-3 and TRBJ2-6; D possibly corresponds to TRBD2 (6 bases). The germline CDR1 and CDR2 sequences are SGHTA and FQGTGA. V shed 5 bases and J shed 7 bases, with 12 bases lying between them. The length of the CDR3 is 14 residues. The CDR3 sequence: CASSDLGGANVLTF. The CDR3 bases are TGTGCCAGCAGCGATTTGGGGGGAGCCAACGTCCTGACTTTC.

This clonotype has ten or more counts. The rearrangement links TRBV6-5 to TRBJ2-7; TRBD1 matches at 9 bases. The V and J ends lost 6 bases and 1 base, in that order; junction bases with no gene match: 7. Germline V CDR1 and CDR2: MNHEY, SVGAGI. The CDR3 is made up of 15 amino acids. The CDR3 sequence: CASSRGTGPSYEQYV. CDR3 DNA: TGTGCCAGCAGCCGGGGGACAGGGCCTTCCTACGAGCAGTACGTC.

The table lists this clonotype with a count of one. The chain carries TRBV7-2 and TRBJ2-5; D could derive from TRBD1 or TRBD2 (6 bases each). The ends were cut back, 1 base at V and 5 bases at J, with 14 bases in the middle. The CDR3 sequence is 15 residues long. Germline values: CDR1 SGHTA, CDR2 FQGNSA. CDR3 region: CASSLGVRGRETQYF. The CDR3 nucleotides are TGTGCCAGCAGCTTAGGGGTCCGGGGGCGGGAGACCCAGTACTTC.

The rearrangement links TRBV5-1 to TRBJ1-1; 7 bases match TRBD1. Germline V CDR1 and CDR2: SGHRS, YFSETQ. The CDR3 has 15 residues. V was pared by 0 bases and J by 1 base, with 3 bases of the junction left unmatched. DNA of the CDR3: TGCGCCAGCAGCTTGGCCCAGGGGGAGAACACTGAAGCTTTCTTT. As protein: CASSLAQGENTEAFF.

This clonotype was detected a few times. V and J are TRBV7-9 and TRBJ1-2, with D unclear. Germline CDR1 is SEHNR and CDR2 is FQNEAQ (reference sequence). The CDR3 is 17 residues long. Trimming took off 1 base at V and 8 bases at J, with 23 bases between the two ends. The CDR3 loop reads CASSLDPLVGVLKGYTF. In DNA, the CDR3 is TGTGCCAGCAGCTTAGATCCCCTCGTGGGTGTCCTTAAAGGCTACACCTTC.

There are many counts of this clonotype. The chain has TRBV20-1 and TRBJ2-6; maybe TRBD1 (5 bases). This CDR3 contains 16 residues. Between the trimmed V and J ends, which lost 0 bases and 2 bases, there was a span of 11 bases. The germline CDR1 and CDR2 sequences are DFQATT and SNEGSKA (reference sequence). DNA of the CDR3: TGCAGTGCTAGAGATCGGTCCAGGGCTGGGGCCAACGTCCTGACTTTC. It translates to CSARDRSRAGANVLTF.

The chain recombines TRBV11-3 with TRBJ2-3; TRBD1 agrees at 8 bases. With 3 bases clipped from V and 3 bases from J, the junction kept 5 bases outside the gene matches. In germline, CDR1 is SGHNT, CDR2 YENEEA. This CDR3 region has 15 residues. CDR3 in DNA: TGTGCCAGCAGCTTCGCAGGGGGCGGAACAGATACGCAGTATTTT. It encodes CASSFAGGGTDTQYF. Supplemented by reference TRBV11-3 and TRBJ2-3, the full variable domain reads EAGVVQSPRYKIIEKKQPVAFWCNPISGHNTLYWYLQNLGQGPELLIRYENEEAVDDSQLPKDRFSAERLKGVDSTLKIQPAELGDSAVYLCASSFAGGGTDTQYFGPGTRLTVL.

The chain uses TRBV2 and TRBJ1-1; a weak D match, TRBD1 (6 bases). Germline values: CDR1 SNHLY, CDR2 FYNNEI. With 6 bases removed from V and 4 bases from J, the gap between germline ends came to 15 bases. This CDR3 is built from 14 residues. CDR3 in amino acids: CASRREGGTTEAFF. The DNA for the CDR3 is TGTGCCAGCAGGAGGGAGGGGGGAACCACTGAAGCTTTCTTT.